This T cell receptor (beta chain) was identified during a study of blood T cell repertoires in COVID-19 (dated by TCRdb to the early 2020s). In terms of the full investigation: The collaborator samples originated in the United States, Italy and Spain and spanned the acute and convalescent phases of COVID-19. The material from the prospective study consisted of cDNA or gDNA derived from T cells, B-cell-depleted T cells, or PBMCs. Deeply sampled blood TCRbeta repertoires from subjects exposed to, actively infected with, or recovered from COVID-19 were included in the dataset. The repertoires were made available in a free public database intended to serve as a resource for research on the immune response to SARS-CoV-2. Samples came from the ongoing ImmuneRACE study (first 160 participants) plus 1,254 subjects from 6 global collaborators. Nearly every sample came with metadata listing a de-identified subject ID, COVID-19 status, age in years and sex. Where available, HLA class I and class II types were taken from metadata supplied by the sample provider and were not determined by assay-based typing. Results the study describes overall, beyond this receptor: How much clinical and demographic metadata was included differed by source and by participant, and the metadata was provided uncurated.

The immunoSEQ Assay, a bias-controlled multiplex PCR, was used to amplify TCRbeta CDR3 regions from genomic DNA. As for the original processing: Within the assay, amplification of reference gene primers was used to estimate how many nucleated cells each sample contained. To quantify the absolute abundance of each unique TCRbeta CDR3 rearrangement, sequence reads were collapsed and filtered. For each sample, productive Simpson clonality was calculated as the square root of Simpson's diversity index over productive rearrangements. TCRdb carries this immuneACCESS record with in-frame sequences only. Its versions omit some clonotypes, under half of them owing to an unresolved V gene in the studies checked, with the rest unexplained. V and J calls and clone size follow that table, whereas D and trimming were derived from the DNA. The sample records roughly 350,000 clones, about 85% of which are singletons. The leading ten clones occupy roughly 3.6% of the sample.

The junction carries 11 bases between V and J, which are trimmed by 2 bases and 6 bases respectively. CDR1 is given as LNHDA and CDR2 as SQIVND, both from the germline V gene (reference sequence). The CDR3 starts with the cysteine, ends with the phenylalanine, and has 14 residues. Here the CDR3 DNA is all that survives: 42 bases in frame from base 1. To note about this clone: Its antigen remains undetermined. No per-base quality is available; no much larger clone lies one base away.

Whole blood was collected in K2EDTA tubes by collaborating institutions according to the institutions' own protocols. For TCRbeta analysis, collaborators shipped samples as frozen whole blood, isolated PBMCs, or DNA extracted from either of those sample types. Sequencing was done on a sample of peripheral blood. The TCR was taken from a woman aged 18-29 years with acute or convalescent COVID-19. The chain links TRBV19 with TRBJ1-5; the D gene cannot be resolved reliably. The nucleotide sequence reads as follows: TGTGCCAGTAGTATAACCGGGAACGGTCAGCCCCAGCATTTT. Its protein reads: CASSITGNGQPQHF. The CDR3, completed at both ends by the reference TRBV19 and TRBJ1-5 genes, gives the full variable domain DGGITQSPKYLFRKEGQNVTLSCEQNLNHDAMYWYRQDPGQGLRLIYYSQIVNDFQKGDIAEGYSVSREKKESFPLTVTSAQKNPTAFYLCASSITGNGQPQHFGDGTRLSIL.